These 25 T cell receptor beta chains were sequenced from one sample in a study of blood T cell repertoires in COVID-19. TCRdb keeps only in-frame clones here, not all; method: immunoSEQ multiplex PCR. Seen here are around 70,000 clones, around 75% observed once, and the top ten hold around a fifth. Source material: peripheral blood. These receptors all stem from a man between 65 and 85 years old with acute or convalescent COVID-19.

This rearrangement joins TRBV5-4 to TRBJ1-3; TRBD1 matches at 7 bases. Germline values: CDR1 SGHNT, CDR2 YYREEE (reference sequence). There are 14 residues in the CDR3. With 5 bases clipped from V and 1 base from J, the junction kept 3 bases outside the gene matches. CDR3 coding DNA: TGTGCCAGCAGTCCGACAGGGTCTGGAAACACCATATATTTT. This codes for CASSPTGSGNTIYF.

This chain joins TRBV5-1 and TRBJ1-1, with a weak D call TRBD1 (5 bases). The length of the CDR3 is 14 residues. V was shortened by 1 base and J by 1 base, with 8 bases between the two germline ends. Germline assignment: CDR1 SGHRS and CDR2 YFSETQ. The CDR3 spells CASSLNQGNTEAFF. The CDR3 DNA is TGCGCCAGCAGCTTGAATCAGGGGAACACTGAAGCTTTCTTT.

This clone is medium-sized within its sample. One junction end does not reproduce the germline sequence, and a read error may be involved. The chain joins TRBV10-1 to TRBJ2-3, with D uncertain. The CDR3 totals 13 residues. Germline CDR1 reads WNHNN; CDR2 reads SYGVQD (reference sequence). CDR3: CASGESYTDTQYF. CDR3 in DNA: TGCGCCAGCGGTGAATCCTACACAGATACGCAGTATTTT.

CDR3 coding DNA: TGTGCCAGCAGTTCCCTGCTTGGGGCAGCCAACACTGAAGCTTTCTTT. It is translated as CASSSLLGAANTEAFF. The chain couples TRBV28 to TRBJ1-1, with D possibly matching TRBD1 (5 bases). V gave up 4 bases and J gave up 2 bases, with 17 bases separating them. This CDR3 has 16 amino acids. Per the germline V gene, CDR1 is MDHEN and CDR2 is SYDVKM.

V and J are TRBV5-4 and TRBJ2-1; 9 nucleotides line up with TRBD1. The CDR3 extends over 16 amino acids. The germline V gene encodes CDR1 SGHNT and CDR2 YYREEE (reference sequence). Trimming took 4 bases from V and 2 from J; bases not matched to a gene: 7. The CDR3 loop is CASSAKGTGTYNEQFF. DNA of the CDR3: TGTGCCAGCAGCGCTAAAGGGACAGGGACCTACAATGAGCAGTTCTTC.

The rearrangement joins TRBV12-3 or TRBV12-4 to TRBJ1-3; D gene unclear. V lost 8 bases and J 4 bases, leaving 9 bases between the germline ends. The CDR3 has 12 amino acids. The CDR3 region has the DNA TGTGCCAGCGTCTCCTCGGGAAACACCATATATTTT. It is translated as CASVSSGNTIYF.

The chain has TRBV27 and TRBJ2-1; 11 nucleotides match TRBD2. Trimming took 4 bases from V and 0 from J; bases not matched to a gene: 11. This CDR3 is built from 19 residues. Germline CDR1 is MNHEY and CDR2 is SMNVEV (reference sequence). The CDR3 DNA is TGTGCCAGCAGTTCCCCGGGACTAGCGGACTGGAGCTCCTACAATGAGCAGTTCTTC. Protein sequence: CASSSPGLADWSSYNEQFF.

This clone was seen a few times. The gene calls are TRBV6-5 and TRBJ2-7; 9 nucleotides agree with TRBD2. This CDR3 comprises 14 residues. The germline V gene has CDR1 MNHEY and CDR2 SVGAGI. The V segment lost 5 bases and the J segment 3 bases; nucleotides outside the gene matches: 5. Written as DNA, the CDR3 is TGTGCCAGCAGTCTCAGCGGGAGGAGCTACGAGCAGTACTTC. It encodes CASSLSGRSYEQYF.

This clone was detected only once. CDR3 bases: TGCAGCGTTGCCACGGACAGCTCTGGGGCCAACGTCCTGACTTTC. The encoded protein is CSVATDSSGANVLTF. This chain joins TRBV29-1 and TRBJ2-6, with D perhaps TRBD1 (6 bases). The CDR3 contains 15 residues. V was shortened by 4 bases and J by 0 bases, with 10 bases between the two germline ends. The germline gives CDR1 SQVTM, CDR2 ANQGSEA.

This chain connects TRBV7-8 to TRBJ2-2; 7 bases fit TRBD2. The J segment lost 6 bases and the V segment lost 5 bases, leaving 12 bases of the junction unmatched. There are 16 residues in the CDR3. Germline-derived CDR1 and CDR2 are SGHVS and FQNEAQ. In nucleotides, the CDR3 is TGTGCCAGCAGCCCCACAGGCGGGAGTCTACCCGGGGAGCTGTTTTTT. It is translated as CASSPTGGSLPGELFF.

V usage is TRBV13 and J usage is TRBJ2-7; D is ambiguous. The V gene's germline CDR1 is PRHDT and CDR2 FYEKMQ (reference sequence). The CDR3 loop spans 16 amino acids. V was clipped by 0 bases and J by 5 bases, with 17 bases between them. The CDR3 is CASSLGLRPTADEQYF. The CDR3 region has the DNA TGTGCCAGCAGCTTAGGCTTAAGACCCACAGCCGACGAGCAGTACTTC.

The chain links TRBV11-2 to TRBJ1-6, with 7 bases identical to TRBD1. Germline CDR1 reads SGHAT; CDR2 reads FQNNGV. CDR3 length: 17 residues. V shed 4 bases and J 4 bases; nucleotides not matched to a gene: 10. The CDR3 DNA sequence: TGTGCCAGCAGCTGGCCCCGGGACAGAACTTATAATTCACCCCTCCACTTT. It codes for CASSWPRDRTYNSPLHF.

The chain couples TRBV5-1 to TRBJ1-1; the match to TRBD1 covers 7 bases. The germline V gene has CDR1 SGHRS and CDR2 YFSETQ. Germline trimming cut 2 bases from V and 5 bases from J; bases unmatched to any gene: 21. The CDR3 runs 19 residues. CDR3 protein: CASSLTGTALPVEGTEAFF. CDR3 DNA sequence: TGCGCCAGCAGCTTAACCGGGACAGCCCTACCGGTGGAAGGTACTGAAGCTTTCTTT. Full variable domain (rest looked up from reference TRBV5-1 and TRBJ1-1): KAGVTQTPRYLIKTRGQQVTLSCSPISGHRSVSWYQQTPGQGLQFLFEYFSETQRNKGNFPGRFSGRQFSNSRSEMNVSTLELGDSALYLCASSLTGTALPVEGTEAFFGQGTRLTVV.

In nucleotides, the CDR3 is TGCGCCAGCAGCTTGACGGGGTTGGTTGACTCTGGGGCCAACGTCCTGACTTTC. It specifies CASSLTGLVDSGANVLTF. This chain joins TRBV5-1 and TRBJ2-6; possible D gene TRBD2, 5 bases. CDR3 length equals 18 residues. V gave up 1 base and J gave up 0 bases, with 14 bases separating them. The V gene's germline CDR1 is SGHRS and CDR2 YFSETQ. The variable domain in full, with the rest retrieved from reference TRBV5-1 and TRBJ2-6, is KAGVTQTPRYLIKTRGQQVTLSCSPISGHRSVSWYQQTPGQGLQFLFEYFSETQRNKGNFPGRFSGRQFSNSRSEMNVSTLELGDSALYLCASSLTGLVDSGANVLTFGAGSRLTVL.

The rearrangement uses TRBV28 and TRBJ1-4; tentative D call: TRBD1 (5 bases). Germline lookup yields CDR1 MDHEN and CDR2 SYDVKM. The V end lost 9 bases, the J end lost 8 bases, and 16 bases lay between the germline ends. This CDR3 is built from 13 residues. The chain's CDR3 is CASRGPGIEKLFF. Written as DNA, the CDR3 is TGTGCCAGTAGGGGTCCGGGTATCGAAAAACTGTTTTTT. The full variable domain, rest sourced from reference TRBV28 and TRBJ1-4, is DVKVTQSSRYLVKRTGEKVFLECVQDMDHENMFWYRQDPGLGLRLIYFSYDVKMKEKGDIPEGYSVSREKKERFSLILESASTNQTSMYLCASRGPGIEKLFFGSGTQLSVL.

This chain connects TRBV12-3 or TRBV12-4 to TRBJ1-3; D gene uncertain. This CDR3 has 13 amino acids. Trimming removed 7 bases from V and 2 bases from J, with 9 bases in between. The CDR3 loop is CASKRSPGNTIYF. CDR3 nucleotide sequence: TGTGCCAGCAAGAGAAGTCCTGGAAACACCATATATTTT.

The chain uses TRBV4-1 and TRBJ2-2, with 8 bases aligning to TRBD1. Trimming at V came to 2 bases and at J to 4 bases, leaving 6 bases not matched to a gene. The length of the CDR3 is 16 residues. Germline CDR1 is MGHRA and CDR2 is YSYEKL. The CDR3 here is CASSQLGTGVTGELFF. CDR3 nucleotides: TGCGCCAGCAGCCAACTGGGGACAGGAGTCACCGGGGAGCTGTTTTTT.

This chain uses TRBV6-1 with TRBJ1-5, with 7 bases fitting TRBD1. The CDR3 covers 16 residues. V dropped 2 bases and J dropped 4; count of bases not matched to a gene: 8. Germline V lookup: CDR1 MNHNS, CDR2 SASEGT. The CDR3 spells CASSESVTGTNQPQHF. The CDR3 nucleotides are TGTGCCAGCAGTGAATCGGTGACAGGGACTAATCAGCCCCAGCATTTT.

The V call is TRBV9, the J call TRBJ2-7; TRBD1 matches at 7 bases. Germline lookup yields CDR1 SGDLS and CDR2 YYNGEE. CDR3 length: 15 residues. The V gene end was trimmed by 2 bases and the J gene end by 3 bases; junction bases not matched to a gene: 8. In nucleotides, the CDR3 is TGTGCCAGCAGCGTCCCAGACAGGGCGGACTACGAGCAGTACTTC. It yields the protein CASSVPDRADYEQYF.

The V and J genes are TRBV4-1 and TRBJ2-7, with 9 bases matching TRBD1. CDR1 is MGHRA and CDR2 is YSYEKL in the germline V gene. The CDR3 has 15 residues. V shed 3 bases and J 4 bases; nucleotides not matched to a gene: 7. The CDR3 DNA is TGCGCCAGCAGCCAGGGTACAGGGGGCGGTTACGAGCAGTACTTC. Translating it yields CASSQGTGGGYEQYF.

This chain links TRBV3-1 (or the pseudogene TRBV3-2) with TRBJ1-2, with D hard to call. CDR1 and CDR2 (germline): LGHDT, YNNKEL (reference sequence). V lost 1 base to trimming and J lost 2 bases, with 5 bases between them. The CDR3 sequence is 13 residues long. DNA of the CDR3: TGTGCCAGCAGCCAAGGTGAGAACTATGGCTACACCTTC. Protein product: CASSQGENYGYTF.

This clone appeared a few times. The chain combines TRBV19 with TRBJ2-1, with D perhaps TRBD2 (6 bases). Between the trimmed V and J ends, which lost 3 bases and 1 base, there was a span of 16 bases. The CDR3 consists of 17 residues. Germline-derived CDR1 and CDR2 are LNHDA and SQIVND (reference sequence). CDR3: CASSMSGAGRSYNEQFF. The CDR3 DNA follows: TGTGCCAGTAGTATGAGTGGGGCGGGACGGTCCTACAATGAGCAGTTCTTC.

The chain combines TRBV28 with TRBJ1-2; D may be TRBD1 (5 bases). The ends were cut back, 7 bases at V and 8 bases at J, with 14 bases in the middle. Germline CDR1 is MDHEN and CDR2 is SYDVKM. The CDR3 has 12 residues. The CDR3 here is CASTPGGVGYTF. For the CDR3, the DNA is TGTGCCAGCACCCCGGGAGGGGTCGGCTACACCTTC.

This clone was counted a single time. The chain uses TRBV2 and TRBJ2-5; D ambiguous. In germline, CDR1 is SNHLY, CDR2 FYNNEI. The CDR3 spans 13 residues. V was pared by 7 bases and J by 0 bases, with 9 bases between. CDR3 protein: CASTFEYQETQYF. CDR3 sequence (DNA): TGTGCCAGCACCTTCGAGTACCAAGAGACCCAGTACTTC.

The rearrangement links TRBV19 to TRBJ2-4; D is perhaps TRBD2 (5 bases). Germline assignment: CDR1 LNHDA and CDR2 SQIVND (reference sequence). This CDR3 region has 13 residues. V lost 3 bases, J lost 10 bases, and 13 bases lay in between. Written as DNA, the CDR3 is TGTGCCAGTAGTATGGGATCTGCGGGTATTCAGTACTTC. Translating gives CASSMGSAGIQYF. Variable domain in full (rest from reference TRBV19 and TRBJ2-4): DGGITQSPKYLFRKEGQNVTLSCEQNLNHDAMYWYRQDPGQGLRLIYYSQIVNDFQKGDIAEGYSVSREKKESFPLTVTSAQKNPTAFYLCASSMGSAGIQYFGAGTRLSVL.